A single sample is the source of the 28 T cell receptor beta chains below, sequenced in a study of CD8+ T cells in alopecia areata. Reverse transcription of extracted RNA yielded cDNA, which provided the sequencing template. Clones were sequenced by immunoSEQ multiplex PCR, and TCRdb holds only the in-frame ones, with some missing. The data show about 56,000 clones, approximately 96% seen once. The material was CD8+ T cells sorted from blood, obtained at week 0. These receptors were collected from a human donor with alopecia areata.

The V gene is TRBV15, the J gene TRBJ2-5; either TRBD1 or TRBD2 may supply D (6 bases each). The end of the DNA is better explained by TRBJ2-7, so the J call may be wrong. CDR3 size: 16 residues. CDR1 is LNHNV and CDR2 is YYDKDF in the germline V gene (reference sequence). Here the CDR3 reads CATSSTSRGVTYEQYF. CDR3 DNA: TGTGCCACCAGCAGTACCTCTAGGGGGGTGACCTACGAGCAGTACTTC.

The V and J genes are TRBV19 and TRBJ1-4; D is unresolved. Trimming pared 1 base from V and 3 bases from J, leaving 15 bases between. Germline CDR1 LNHDA, CDR2 SQIVND (reference sequence). The CDR3 totals 17 residues. CDR3 nucleotides: TGTGCCAGTAGTATAGCCCCCGTGACACGCCCTAATGAAAAACTGTTTTTT. It specifies CASSIAPVTRPNEKLFF.

The V call is TRBV10-3, the J call TRBJ2-1; D tentatively reads TRBD1 or TRBD2 (5 bases each). CDR1 and CDR2 (germline): ENHRY, SYGVKD. Trimming left V 6 bases short and J 5 bases short, with 23 bases between. This CDR3 spans 17 amino acids. The CDR3 bases are TGTGCCATCAGCGGTTCATCTTGGGACCAGGGAGACAATGAGCAGTTCTTC. Translated: CAISGSSWDQGDNEQFF.

Turning to this clone: A single base separates this from a much larger clone, so it may be a read error. This sequence joins TRBV11-2 and TRBJ1-2, with TRBD1 matching 9 bases. The trim removed 1 base at V and 6 bases at J, leaving 0 bases unmatched. This CDR3 spans 13 amino acids. Germline V lookup: CDR1 SGHAT, CDR2 FQNNGV. CDR3 protein: CASSLGTGDGYTF. CDR3 nucleotide sequence: TGTGCCAGCAGCTTAGGGACAGGGGATGGCTACACCTTC. Full variable domain (rest looked up from reference TRBV11-2 and TRBJ1-2): EAGVAQSPRYKIIEKRQSVAFWCNPISGHATLYWYQQILGQGPKLLIQFQNNGVVDDSQLPKDRFSAERLKGVDSTLKIQPAKLEDSAVYLCASSLGTGDGYTFGSGTRLTVV.

The V call is TRBV11-2, the J call TRBJ2-7, with TRBD2 identical over 11 bases. Trimming removed 5 bases from V and 3 bases from J; junction bases left unmatched: 15. The length of the CDR3 is 18 residues. CDR1 is SGHAT and CDR2 is FQNNGV in the germline V gene. The CDR3 DNA sequence: TGTGCCAGCAGCCCACGGGGAGGGGCACTAGCGGGGGACTACGAGCAGTACTTC. Protein product: CASSPRGGALAGDYEQYF.

This clone has a single count. At one of its ends the junction is not consistent with the germline gene, which may arise from a read error. This sequence joins TRBV29-1 and TRBJ2-1; 7 bases map to TRBD2. The CDR3 is 11 amino acids. In germline, CDR1 is SQVTM, CDR2 ANQGSEA. CDR3: CSGGGTNEQFF. The DNA of the CDR3 is TGTAGCGGCGGGGGTACGAATGAGCAGTTCTTC.

The chain uses TRBV27 and TRBJ2-3; D is ambiguous. Germline V gene sequence: CDR1 MNHEY, CDR2 SMNVEV (reference sequence). V dropped 2 bases and J dropped 6 bases, with 6 bases sitting between them. CDR3 size: 12 residues. Here the CDR3 reads CASSLLGDTQYF. The CDR3 nucleotides read TGTGCCAGCAGTTTACTGGGGGATACGCAGTATTTT.

This chain joins TRBV29-1 and TRBJ1-2; D gene ambiguous. The V and J ends lost 3 bases and 4 bases respectively, with 9 bases between them. CDR1 and CDR2 from the germline V gene are SQVTM and ANQGSEA. The CDR3 has 12 amino acids. CDR3 residues: CSVDASPYGYTF. Here the CDR3 DNA reads TGCAGCGTTGACGCCAGCCCCTATGGCTACACCTTC.

The genes are TRBV5-1 and TRBJ2-7; 7 bases map to TRBD2. Germline V lookup: CDR1 SGHRS, CDR2 YFSETQ. V gave up 0 bases and J gave up 2 bases; unmatched junction bases: 2. This CDR3 spans 14 amino acids. The CDR3 protein is CASSLDAGAYEQYF. The CDR3 nucleotides read TGCGCCAGCAGCTTGGACGCGGGGGCCTACGAGCAGTACTTC. Full variable domain (outside the CDR3, taken from reference TRBV5-1 and TRBJ2-7): KAGVTQTPRYLIKTRGQQVTLSCSPISGHRSVSWYQQTPGQGLQFLFEYFSETQRNKGNFPGRFSGRQFSNSRSEMNVSTLELGDSALYLCASSLDAGAYEQYFGPGTRLTVT.

This clone was observed once. This CDR3 reads CAISELGLAGGLVGTDEQFF. CDR3 in DNA: TGTGCCATCAGTGAGTTGGGACTAGCGGGGGGGCTTGTTGGGACAGACGAGCAGTTCTTC. The chain recombines TRBV10-3 with TRBJ2-1, with TRBD2 identical over 16 bases. The CDR3 contains 20 residues. Per the germline V gene, CDR1 is ENHRY and CDR2 is SYGVKD. The V and J ends lost 1 base and 10 bases, in that order; junction bases with no gene match: 16.

This clone has a single count. The gene calls are TRBV7-2 and TRBJ2-7; D perhaps matches TRBD2 (5 bases). V lost 4 bases and J 3 bases, leaving 13 bases between the germline ends. There are 14 residues in the CDR3. Per germline, CDR1 SGHTA and CDR2 FQGNSA. The CDR3 here is CASSSREHNYEQYF. The CDR3 DNA follows: TGTGCCAGCAGCTCCCGGGAACATAACTACGAGCAGTACTTC.

This chain links TRBV30 with TRBJ1-4, with D uncertain. Germline CDR1 and CDR2: GTSNPN and SVGIG (reference sequence). The CDR3 sequence is 13 residues long. V gave up 3 bases and J gave up 8 bases, with 13 bases separating them. CDR3 in amino acids: CAWRMNEYEKLFF. The CDR3 nucleotides read TGTGCCTGGAGAATGAACGAATACGAAAAACTGTTTTTT.

This clone was detected only once. The gene calls are TRBV4-3 and TRBJ2-5, with TRBD2 matching 7 bases. There are 15 residues in the CDR3. Germline V gene lookup returns CDR1 LGHNA and CDR2 YSLEER. Trimming at V came to 5 bases and at J to 5 bases, leaving 11 bases not matched to a gene. CDR3 DNA: TGCGCCAGCAGCGGGACCGGGGGGTACATTGAGACCCAGTACTTC. Translation: CASSGTGGYIETQYF.

This clone was seen once. This chain links TRBV2 with TRBJ2-1, with no clear D. The CDR3 spans 14 residues. Germline V lookup: CDR1 SNHLY, CDR2 FYNNEI. With 5 bases removed from V and 5 bases from J, the gap between germline ends came to 13 bases. CDR3 DNA: TGTGCCAGCAGTAACGGCAGGCTAGACAATGAGCAGTTCTTC. Protein sequence: CASSNGRLDNEQFF.

This clone was detected only once. V is TRBV7-9 and J is TRBJ2-1; 7 bases align to TRBD2. Germline loops: CDR1 SEHNR, CDR2 FQNEAQ (reference sequence). This CDR3 comprises 14 residues. V dropped 3 bases and J dropped 6; count of bases not matched to a gene: 5. CDR3 sequence: CASSLTSPLNEQFF. CDR3 DNA: TGTGCCAGCAGCTTGACTAGCCCCCTCAATGAGCAGTTCTTC.

The chain has TRBV9 and TRBJ2-5, with 7 bases that match TRBD2. Looked up from germline, CDR1 is SGDLS and CDR2 is YYNGEE. Germline trimming cut 2 bases from V and 6 bases from J; bases unmatched to any gene: 10. The length of the CDR3 is 15 residues. CDR3 protein: CASSVGTNPLQTQYF. CDR3 in DNA: TGTGCCAGCAGCGTCGGGACTAACCCTTTACAGACCCAGTACTTC. The variable domain in full, completed from reference TRBV9 and TRBJ2-5, reads DSGVTQTPKHLITATGQRVTLRCSPRSGDLSVYWYQQSLDQGLQFLIQYYNGEERAKGNILERFSAQQFPDLHSELNLSSLELGDSALYFCASSVGTNPLQTQYFGPGTRLLVL.

This rearrangement joins TRBV20-1 to TRBJ2-3, with a weak D call TRBD2 (5 bases). From germline, CDR1 is DFQATT and CDR2 SNEGSKA (reference sequence). The CDR3 consists of 11 residues. Trimming shortened V by 6 bases and J by 5 bases, and 9 bases separated the two germline ends. The DNA for the CDR3 is TGCAGTGCCGAGCGGTTAGATACGCAGTATTTT. The encoded protein is CSAERLDTQYF.

This chain uses TRBV19 with TRBJ2-7; D is perhaps TRBD1 or TRBD2 (5 bases each). V was cut by 3 bases and J by 2 bases, with 11 bases left in between. Germline CDR1 LNHDA, CDR2 SQIVND (reference sequence). The CDR3 spans 14 residues. The CDR3 region is CASSIGDGAYEQYF. In DNA, the CDR3 is TGTGCCAGTAGTATTGGGGACGGAGCCTACGAGCAGTACTTC. Combining the CDR3 with reference TRBV19 and TRBJ2-7 gives the whole variable domain DGGITQSPKYLFRKEGQNVTLSCEQNLNHDAMYWYRQDPGQGLRLIYYSQIVNDFQKGDIAEGYSVSREKKESFPLTVTSAQKNPTAFYLCASSIGDGAYEQYFGPGTRLTVT.

This clone has only one observation. V usage is TRBV23-1 and J usage is TRBJ1-6; 9 positions agree with TRBD1. TRBV23-1 is noted as an ORF with a role that remains uncertain. There are 17 residues in the CDR3. The trim removed 0 bases at V and 7 bases at J, leaving 7 bases unmatched. The chain's CDR3 is CASSQSLRQGENSPLHF. In DNA, the CDR3 is TGCGCCAGCAGTCAATCGTTACGACAGGGGGAGAATTCACCCCTCCACTTT.

The J gene is TRBJ1-2, the V gene TRBV5-1; 9 nucleotides agree with TRBD1. Trimming took 6 bases from V and 8 from J; bases not matched to a gene: 11. CDR3 length: 14 residues. CDR1 and CDR2 (germline): SGHRS, YFSETQ. In DNA form, the CDR3 reads TGCGCCAGCAAGTCTACAGGGGGCGCGGAAGGCTACACCTTC. Residues: CASKSTGGAEGYTF.

The CDR3 here is CASSDGAGRAEDTQYF. The CDR3 DNA is TGTGCCAGCAGTGATGGGGCGGGCAGGGCAGAAGATACGCAGTATTTT. The chain has TRBV6-4 and TRBJ2-3; tentatively, D is TRBD1 or TRBD2 (5 bases each). V was trimmed by 3 bases and J by 5 bases, leaving 18 bases between them. This CDR3 contains 16 residues. Looked up from germline, CDR1 is MRHNA and CDR2 is SNTAGT.

J is TRBJ1-1 and V is TRBV13; D unclear. Per germline, CDR1 PRHDT and CDR2 FYEKMQ (reference sequence). This CDR3 spans 14 amino acids. V lost 3 bases to trimming and J lost 0 bases, with 8 bases between them. The CDR3 region is CASSFRAMNTEAFF. DNA for the CDR3: TGTGCCAGCAGCTTTAGGGCCATGAACACTGAAGCTTTCTTT.

Notes on this clone: This CDR3 is also generated by other DNA sequences in the sample. The chain combines TRBV5-1 with TRBJ2-7, with 8 bases aligning to TRBD1. The trim removed 0 bases at V and 5 bases at J, leaving 4 bases unmatched. The CDR3 totals 14 residues. Germline lookup yields CDR1 SGHRS and CDR2 YFSETQ. CDR3 loop: CASSLGQGSDEQYF. The DNA for the CDR3 is TGCGCCAGCAGCTTGGGACAGGGGTCGGACGAGCAGTACTTC. Variable domain in full (rest from reference TRBV5-1 and TRBJ2-7): KAGVTQTPRYLIKTRGQQVTLSCSPISGHRSVSWYQQTPGQGLQFLFEYFSETQRNKGNFPGRFSGRQFSNSRSEMNVSTLELGDSALYLCASSLGQGSDEQYFGPGTRLTVT.

CDR3 sequence: CASSTGTWFF. The CDR3 bases are TGTGCCAGCAGCACGGGGACTTGGTTCTTC. This rearrangement joins TRBV2 to TRBJ2-1, with a tentative D call TRBD2 (6 bases). The CDR3 consists of 10 residues. The germline CDR1 and CDR2 sequences are SNHLY and FYNNEI. With 6 bases removed from V and 15 bases from J, the gap between germline ends came to 12 bases.

The J gene is TRBJ2-1, the V gene TRBV6-6; maybe TRBD2 (6 bases). CDR3 length equals 12 residues. Germline CDR1 is MNHNY and CDR2 is SVGAGI (reference sequence). V lost 8 bases to trimming and J lost 10 bases, with 15 bases between them. In DNA form, the CDR3 reads TGTGCCAGCGGGGGACTCTTCCAAGAGCAGTTCTTC. Residues: CASGGLFQEQFF.

V is TRBV27 and J is TRBJ2-1; TRBD2 agrees at 10 bases. CDR1 is MNHEY, CDR2 SMNVEV, per germline (reference sequence). The length of the CDR3 is 15 residues. After removal of 2 bases from V and 8 bases from J, the junction contained 6 bases not matched to a gene. Here the CDR3 DNA reads TGTGCCAGCAGTTTAGGGGTTGGGACTAGCGATGAGCAGTTCTTC. As protein: CASSLGVGTSDEQFF.

This chain connects TRBV4-3 to TRBJ2-1; TRBD2 matches 7 bases. Germline V gives CDR1 LGHNA, CDR2 YSLEER. V lost 2 bases and J lost 14; bases outside the gene matches: 18. The CDR3 runs to 16 residues. CDR3 amino acids: CASSQHSGGTSSVEFF. The DNA for the CDR3 is TGCGCCAGCAGCCAACACTCGGGGGGTACGAGCAGTGTAGAGTTCTTC.

The chain recombines TRBV6-5 with TRBJ2-1; D is possibly TRBD1 (6 bases). V lost 3 bases, J lost 10 bases, and 19 bases lay in between. Germline V gives CDR1 MNHEY, CDR2 SVGAGI. The CDR3 contains 15 residues. Written as DNA, the CDR3 is TGTGCCAGCAGTTATTCGAGGACAAACAGGGAGGAGCAGTTCTTC. This gives the protein CASSYSRTNREEQFF.